The rows below give T cell receptor beta chains drawn from one sample of a study of control samples from healthy donors and cancer patients. Measured with immunoSEQ multiplex PCR; TCRdb has only the in-frame clones, and not every one. The sample contains about 190,000 clones, about 90% of which appear only once. The sequencing input was blood. The receptors stem from a man aged 30-40 years in good health. Each CDR3 is given with its conserved first and last residue. Fields, in order: V gene, clone size, J gene, D gene, CDR3 length, CDR3 protein, CDR3 DNA. A D gene is named only where the DNA matches it firmly. The size field is filled for only some rows; it gives once, few, many or a size class.

TRBV29-1,-,TRBJ2-3,-,14,CSVVGRGRSDTQYF,TGCAGCGTTGTGGGCAGGGGCAGGTCAGATACGCAGTATTTT
TRBV19,-,TRBJ1-2,-,14,CATINRGQLKGYTF,TGTGCCACCATCAACCGGGGGCAGTTGAAAGGCTACACCTTC
TRBV18,-,TRBJ2-1,-,15,CASSRRVGGNNEQFF,TGTGCCAGCTCAAGGAGAGTGGGGGGCAACAATGAGCAGTTCTTC
TRBV18,-,TRBJ2-7,-,17,CASSLGSSPGAIYEQYF,TGTGCCAGCTCACTTGGTTCGTCCCCCGGTGCTATCTACGAGCAGTACTTC
TRBV28,-,TRBJ2-7,TRBD2,11,CASSPREGQYF,TGTGCCAGCAGCCCTCGGGAGGGGCAGTACTTC
TRBV7-8,-,TRBJ1-1,TRBD1,11,CASSRDRGAFF,TGTGCCAGCAGCCGGGACAGGGGAGCTTTCTTT
TRBV3-1/TRBV3-2,once,TRBJ2-3,TRBD1,14,CASSDRTGGDTQYF,TGTGCCAGCAGCGACCGGACAGGGGGAGATACGCAGTATTTT
TRBV10-3,-,TRBJ1-3,-,13,CAISELAGNTIYF,TGTGCCATCAGTGAGTTAGCGGGAAACACCATATATTTT
TRBV6-5,-,TRBJ1-2,-,16,CASSYQQRGAHYGYTF,TGTGCCAGCAGTTACCAGCAGCGGGGGGCCCACTATGGCTACACCTTC
TRBV14,-,TRBJ2-7,TRBD2,13,CASSHRTRGEQYF,TGTGCCAGCAGCCATAGGACTAGGGGCGAGCAGTACTTC
TRBV11-3,-,TRBJ2-1,-,17,CASSETLGGAQLYEQFF,TGTGCCAGCAGCGAAACACTGGGGGGGGCACAATTGTATGAGCAGTTCTTC
TRBV7-3,-,TRBJ1-1,-,13,CASSTGPNTEAFF,TGTGCCAGCAGCACAGGTCCGAACACTGAAGCTTTCTTT
TRBV7-9,-,TRBJ1-4,TRBD1,18,CASSHLAGQGRFNEKLFF,TGTGCCAGCAGCCACCTTGCGGGACAGGGGCGTTTTAATGAAAAACTGTTTTTT
TRBV6-2/TRBV6-3,-,TRBJ2-3,-,15,CASSYGIANTDTQYF,TGTGCCAGCAGTTACGGGATAGCAAACACAGATACGCAGTATTTT
TRBV14,-,TRBJ2-1,-,18,CASSQEGWRESSYNEQFF,TGTGCCAGCAGCCAAGAAGGGTGGAGGGAAAGCTCCTACAATGAGCAGTTCTTC
TRBV19,-,TRBJ1-5,-,15,CASSTGTTSNQPQHF,TGTGCCAGTAGTACCGGGACAACTAGCAATCAGCCCCAGCATTTT
TRBV27,once,TRBJ1-6,-,14,CASSVRTENSPLHF,TGTGCCAGCAGTGTTCGGACGGAAAATTCACCCCTCCACTTT
TRBV5-4,-,TRBJ2-7,-,14,CASSLALGAGEQYF,TGTGCCAGCAGCTTGGCGCTCGGGGCGGGGGAGCAGTACTTC
TRBV10-3,-,TRBJ1-1,-,14,CAISVTGLSTEAFF,TGTGCCATCAGTGTGACAGGCCTCAGCACTGAAGCTTTCTTT
TRBV3-1/TRBV3-2,-,TRBJ2-7,TRBD2,16,CASSRTSGGLSYEQYF,TGTGCCAGCAGCCGGACTAGCGGGGGCCTCTCCTACGAGCAGTACTTC
TRBV3-1/TRBV3-2,-,TRBJ2-1,TRBD2,16,CASSQDRGGSYNEQFF,TGTGCCAGCAGCCAAGATCGGGGGGGTTCCTACAATGAGCAGTTCTTC
TRBV7-2,few,TRBJ1-2,-,13,CASSLQGYYGYTF,TGTGCCAGCAGCTTGCAGGGGTACTATGGCTACACCTTC
TRBV5-1,-,TRBJ1-1,TRBD1,18,CASNDRGRLWPANTEAFF,TGCGCCAGCAATGACAGGGGGCGCTTGTGGCCAGCGAACACTGAAGCTTTCTTT
TRBV27,-,TRBJ2-2,-,16,CASSATGGTSTGELFF,TGTGCCAGCAGTGCGACCGGGGGTACGAGCACCGGGGAGCTGTTTTTT
TRBV5-6,-,TRBJ2-7,TRBD1,14,CASSGDRGWYEQYF,TGTGCCAGCAGCGGTGACAGGGGCTGGTACGAGCAGTACTTC
TRBV2,-,TRBJ1-2,TRBD1,12,CASSEEWTGLTF,TGTGCCAGCAGTGAAGAATGGACAGGTTTAACCTTC
TRBV19,-,TRBJ1-5,TRBD1,16,CASSNLGQGFDQPQHF,TGTGCCAGTAGTAACTTAGGACAGGGATTTGATCAGCCCCAGCATTTT
TRBV7-8,few,TRBJ1-2,-,15,CASSLTNTGQLGYTF,TGTGCCAGCAGCTTAACTAATACAGGACAGCTTGGCTACACCTTC
TRBV6-5,-,TRBJ2-2,TRBD1,13,CAIGQGITGELFF,TGTGCGATAGGACAGGGTATCACCGGGGAGCTGTTTTTT
TRBV30,once,TRBJ1-3,-,13,CAWSVRGTLTIYF,TGTGCCTGGAGTGTACGAGGGACTCTCACCATATATTTT
TRBV18,-,TRBJ2-7,-,14,CASSAQGLFYEQYF,TGTGCCAGCTCGGCACAGGGCCTCTTCTACGAGCAGTACTTC
TRBV11-2,-,TRBJ2-1,-,12,CASSWGANEQFF,TGTGCCAGCAGCTGGGGAGCGAATGAGCAGTTCTTC
TRBV11-2,-,TRBJ1-1,-,16,CASSDDQGRPNTEAFF,TGTGCCAGCAGCGACGACCAGGGTCGGCCGAACACTGAAGCTTTCTTT
TRBV27,-,TRBJ1-3,TRBD1,16,CASSSLRGSSGNTIYF,TGTGCCAGCAGTAGCCTCAGGGGGTCCTCTGGAAACACCATATATTTT
TRBV4-1,-,TRBJ2-2,-,12,CASSQGTGELFF,TGCGCCAGCAGCCAAGGGACCGGGGAGCTGTTTTTT
TRBV7-3,once,TRBJ2-2,TRBD1,14,CASSYRGWTGELFF,TGTGCCAGCAGCTACAGGGGATGGACCGGGGAGCTGTTTTTT
TRBV2,-,TRBJ2-3,-,14,CARGGIVGSDTQYF,TGTGCCAGGGGGGGTATAGTAGGTTCAGATACGCAGTATTTT
TRBV6-5,-,TRBJ1-6,-,13,CASTRQRGSPLHF,TGTGCCAGCACCCGGCAGCGCGGATCACCCCTCCACTTT
TRBV13,once,TRBJ2-7,-,13,CASSLGAGLEQYF,TGTGCCAGCAGCTTGGGGGCCGGGCTCGAGCAGTACTTC
TRBV18,-,TRBJ1-6,TRBD1,13,CASSRRTGSPLHF,TGTGCCAGCTCACGCAGGACAGGTTCACCCCTCCACTTT